This T cell receptor beta chain originates from a study of blood T cell repertoires in COVID-19. Study in general: There were acute and convalescent COVID-19 samples, and they came from the United States, Italy and Spain. PBMCs, B-cell-depleted T cells, or T cells provided the cDNA or gDNA that made up the material.

Original processing methods: Amplified reference gene primers provided the basis for estimating nucleated cell counts. Here immunoSEQ multiplex PCR was the method, and the copy in TCRdb shows in-frame clones only, minus some. Clonal size and the V and J genes are those of that table, whereas D and trimming came from the DNA. The sample holds 150,000 to 200,000 clones, roughly 80% seen once. Trimming stripped 3 bases from V and 4 bases from J, with 12 bases between. Germline V gene sequence: CDR1 MNHEY, CDR2 SMNVEV (reference sequence). The CDR3 covers 14 residues. The rearrangement joins TRBV27 to TRBJ1-1; tentative D call: TRBD1 (5 bases). Specimen: peripheral blood. The source is a woman in her 30s with acute or convalescent COVID-19. The CDR3 region is CASSFNPGGTEAFF. Here the CDR3 DNA reads TGTGCCAGCAGTTTTAATCCCGGGGGCACTGAAGCTTTCTTT.